Listed below are T cell receptor beta chains from one sample, sequenced in a study of CD8+CD57+ T cells in acquired aplastic anemia. In TCRdb, the reads were re-called with MiXCR into one record per CDR3 protein. The repertoire has about 180,000 distinct CDR3 sequences, just over 45% of them found once; the top ten carry 2.5% to 3.5%. The specimen was sorted CD4+, CD8+, or CD8+CD57+ T cells (not recorded which) from PBMCs. Every receptor here comes from a human donor in good health. The CDR3 runs from the conserved cysteine through the conserved F or W.

cdr3_aa,j_call,v_call
CASSPSRPGGEAYTF,TRBJ1-2,TRBV7-9
CASSRRIPGLTGGFNEQFF,TRBJ2-1,TRBV11-2
CASSESQNWNTEAFF,TRBJ1-1,TRBV2
CASIRGSLYEQYF,TRBJ2-7,TRBV5-8
CASSSRDRGSNEQFF,TRBJ2-1,TRBV19
CASSLVPSGVTSYEQYF,TRBJ2-7,TRBV11-2
CASSEGDRNGNTIYF,TRBJ1-3,TRBV6-1
CASSHEKYQETQYF,TRBJ2-5,TRBV13
CSIGQSSYEQYF,TRBJ2-7,TRBV29-1
CSASPLTGDHNSPLHF,TRBJ1-6,TRBV20-1
CASSLGKGFTEAFF,TRBJ1-1,TRBV7-2
CASSEVPRRYGYTF,TRBJ1-2,TRBV2
CASSIGGRNTEAFF,TRBJ1-1,TRBV19
CASRATGVGADTQYF,TRBJ2-3,TRBV10-2
CASRGLVGETQYF,TRBJ2-5,TRBV10-2
CASSRGRAGYTF,TRBJ1-2,TRBV6-1
CASSFTGLNEQYF,TRBJ2-7,TRBV5-4
CASTRDLGGQFF,TRBJ2-1,TRBV7-9
CASSQEGAGTAPYEQYF,TRBJ2-7,TRBV3-1
CATSGQGNQPQYF,TRBJ2-5,TRBV24-1
CASSVAGGREQYF,TRBJ2-7,TRBV9
CATSRDHRDPYGYTF,TRBJ1-2,TRBV15
CAIRGRGENTEAFF,TRBJ1-1,TRBV10-3
CASSRLASTDTQYF,TRBJ2-3,TRBV24-1
CASRPPLAAFYNEQFF,TRBJ2-1,TRBV11-2
CSATDTSSYNSPLHF,TRBJ1-6,TRBV20-1
CASSSHRVSGDNEQFF,TRBJ2-1,TRBV7-6
CATGVSGNQYNEQFF,TRBJ2-1,TRBV10-3
CASSSPGQQETQYF,TRBJ2-5,TRBV19
CATSPTSSYNEQFF,TRBJ2-1,TRBV24-1
CASSARVRDNEQFF,TRBJ2-1,TRBV25-1
CASSLGTGGGNTIYF,TRBJ1-3,TRBV5-1
CASSDASFSYEQYF,TRBJ2-7,TRBV2
CASSVSPGLAGVEEQYF,TRBJ2-7,TRBV9
CASSRPGDRPREQFF,TRBJ2-1,TRBV7-9
CSFGRGSYEQYF,TRBJ2-7,TRBV20-1
CATSREAVNTEAFF,TRBJ1-1,TRBV15
CASSVGGTGNSPLHF,TRBJ1-6,TRBV9
CASSRREGYYNEQFF,TRBJ2-1,TRBV11-1
CASSLGAGGAQFGSPLHF,TRBJ1-6,TRBV11-2
CAAGGTAPRSGELFF,TRBJ2-2,TRBV10-3
CASSLVLVSANYGYTF,TRBJ1-2,TRBV11-2
CASTQMGNTGELFF,TRBJ2-2,TRBV7-8
CSPTRDRGTEAFF,TRBJ1-1,TRBV29-1
CASSVDRGLDTQYF,TRBJ2-3,TRBV7-6
CARGTTVRTGELFF,TRBJ2-2,TRBV2
CASSAQGQGKGMNTEAFF,TRBJ1-1,TRBV25-1
CACTRGGANYGYTF,TRBJ1-2,TRBV28
CASSLRGGGDTQYF,TRBJ2-3,TRBV7-2